This T cell receptor (beta chain) comes out of a study of a mutant IDH1 vaccine in newly diagnosed glioma (dated by TCRdb to the early 2020s). About the study as a whole: Across visits V03 through V10, patients got a total of eight vaccinations, given in weeks 1, 3, 5, 7, 11, 15, 19 and 23. Before enrollment, patients had received standard therapy of radiotherapy alone, temozolomide alone, or radiochemotherapy with temozolomide; most received the combination. Six visits were used for peripheral blood collection: V03 (baseline), V05, V07, V10, V12 and V13. For exploratory analyses, fewer than 30 treated patients had longitudinal TCRB deep sequencing done wherever samples were available. Vaccination began 4-6 weeks after radiotherapy alone, or alongside temozolomide cycles in the chemotherapy-containing groups. The roughly 35 treated patients were around 62% male and 37.5% female, with a mean age of around 40 years.

On the study overall, not on this receptor specifically: Selection of PBMC samples for TCRB deep sequencing was based on availability. Vaccine-induced immune responses across multiple MHC alleles were detected in approximately 94% of patients. It was noted by the authors that analyses of patient blood samples could not be reproduced owing to sample limitations. Pseudoprogression appeared unrelated to alterations in the top peripheral T cell clonotypes detected by TCRB sequencing.

Library preparation employed the immunoSEQ multiplex PCR assay. Rearranged TCR beta chain sequences were amplified with the hsTCRB Kit following the manufacturer's protocol. An Illumina MiSeq was used to sequence the TCRB libraries. In the original analysis: The proprietary platform of the kit vendor was used for demultiplexing, trimming and gene mapping. TCRdb took this table from immuneACCESS and kept in-frame rearrangements with V and J called. Such tables lack part of the clones; where checked against another copy, unresolved V genes explain under half of the gap, and the rest is unexplained. The DNA gave D and trimming, while V, J and clone size come from that table. The sample table holds tens of thousands of clones, of which about 78% were seen once. Of the sample, around 5.8% is held by the ten largest clones. The time point label of this sample denotes: week 23, last vaccination. A 20-mer mutant IDH1 peptide at 300 micrograms in Montanide made up each vaccine dose, which was injected subcutaneously together with topical imiquimod. The donors had newly diagnosed IDH1-mutant astrocytomas of WHO grade 3 or 4 that showed loss of nuclear ATRX. The samples were drawn from NOA16, a multicentre, single-arm, open-label phase I trial in Germany that tested a mutant IDH1 peptide vaccine in humans for the first time. Genomic DNA for TCRB sequencing was extracted from EDTA blood using the DNeasy Blood and Tissue Kit.

Taken from cysteine to phenylalanine, the CDR3 has 13 residues. Of the read, only the CDR3 DNA is kept; its 39 bases are in frame from base 1. V is shortened by 1 base, J by 10 bases, and the region joining them spans 12 bases. The germline V gene sets CDR1 to SGHDN and CDR2 to FVKESK. A note on this clone: The antigen it binds to is not known. There are no base qualities to consult, and no much larger clone falls within one base.

The chain is encoded by TRBV14 joined to TRBJ2-3; there is no confident call for the D gene. The source is a woman aged 40 to 55 with glioma. Some clones in this sample may be carry-over from other donors' samples. This material consisted of PBMCs, taken from a glioma patient whose treatment included an IDH1 peptide vaccine. The CDR3: CASSQAGGFAQYF. The DNA sequence reads TGTGCCAGCAGCCAAGCCGGCGGTTTTGCGCAGTATTTT.